The rows below give T cell receptor beta chains drawn from one sample of a study of blood T cell repertoires in COVID-19. Produced via immunoSEQ multiplex PCR; TCRdb's table is partial and in-frame only. The table has 70,000 to 95,000 clones, around 81% seen once. Sequenced input: peripheral blood. Receptors were obtained from a man of 80 years or more with active or convalescent COVID-19. Both conserved end residues are trimmed from each CDR3.

V gene | CDR3 protein
TRBV28 | ASSDPEVEGQETQY
TRBV9 | ASSQGTGELF
TRBV15 | ATSGQTGAGNTIY
TRBV24-1 | ATSGGQRFANYGYT
TRBV6-5 | ASTYKNTIY
TRBV24-1 | ATSDSRGVTDTQY
TRBV28 | ASSRGGNTIY
TRBV5-4 | ASRSRTLGSYNEQF
TRBV25-1 | ASSDLYEKLF
TRBV6-5 | ASRSGRLDTGELF
TRBV7-3 | ASSRGSPSTDTQY
TRBV5-1 | ASSFGGQGSTDTQY
TRBV5-4 | ASSPKGAGNTIY
TRBV7-3 | ASSLSGLNNEQF
TRBV18 | ASSPRDIPFSSTDTQY
TRBV5-1 | ASSLFLAGYNEQF
TRBV6-5 | ASKDRGTNYGYT
TRBV5-4 | ASSLTSGRDTQY
TRBV29-1 | SPLYSGDQETQY
TRBV14 | ASSPGTGAARVYGYT
TRBV6-2/TRBV6-3 | ASSYLQGKEETQY
TRBV12-5 | ASGDSSFTEAF
TRBV5-1 | ASSGGRYNEQF
TRBV11-1 | ASSPQGGRSNTEAF
TRBV28 | ASSLLGPAYT
TRBV4-2 | AIPRDSRVANEKLF
TRBV5-1 | ASTRLAGVGEQF
TRBV3-1/TRBV3-2 | ASSQRYGTSSL
TRBV19 | ASSIQGVVDEQF
TRBV19 | ASSIVGGVLGYT
TRBV5-6 | ASSPRVAGAPTDTQY
TRBV29-1 | SGYRGVFYGYT
TRBV19 | ASSIPSIGGYT
TRBV14 | ASSARLAATGELF
TRBV12-3/TRBV12-4 | ASSFGAAGTQH
TRBV5-1 | ASSPIGGVESNQPQH
TRBV18 | ASSPMGASMNTEAF
TRBV6-5 | ASIPGSYNSPLH
TRBV5-4 | ASSLRQGYTEAF
TRBV6-1 | ASSEARIRPDRATKNIQY
TRBV4-2 | ASSQERGHRSETQY
TRBV19 | ASRTGSFYGYT
TRBV24-1 | ATSDQYQETQY
TRBV18 | ASRGGTANTGELF
TRBV11-2 | ASSLVSYNSPLH
TRBV27 | ASSPITSNQPQH
TRBV6-1 | ASSEVQGNQPQH
TRBV2 | ASKGQGSNQPQH
TRBV3-1/TRBV3-2 | ASSQVPNSVRQGREKLF